This T cell receptor (beta chain) emerged from a study of T cell responses to AZD1222 COVID-19 vaccine (dated by TCRdb to the early 2020s). Turning to the overall study: Because spike-specific TCR depth and breadth did not differ between the two schedules, AZD1222 recipients who got a second dose at roughly 4 weeks were pooled with those who got a second dose at roughly 12 weeks. Trial participants were enrolled by age into subgroups of 18-55, 56-69 and 70-plus years, and approximately 150, 30 and 60 TCR-sequenced participants, respectively, were included in these subgroups. A total of about 250 trial participants underwent TCR sequencing, of whom about 210 had received two doses of AZD1222 and approximately 25 had received two doses of the MenACWY control vaccine. Summary of the overall study and its limitations: After two AZD1222 doses, spike-specific TCR breadth and depth were significantly higher than at day 0 and than in MenACWY recipients. Vaccine-associated CD4 TCRs spanned the whole spike protein, with dominant responses in regions 160-218 and 743-854. Most participants were white British and females outnumbered males, and the authors suggested that clonal diversity may have been underestimated. No day 14 peak-response samples were available, so repertoires were characterized only after the peak T cell response. Only five to seven AZD1222 recipients were SARS-CoV-2 seropositive at baseline, limiting conclusions about previously exposed vaccinees. Nearly half of unique spike-specific TCRs reportedly recognized epitopes outside regions mutated in the B.1.351 and B.1.1.7 variants. The 56-69-year group was small, and its depth increase did not reach significance, likely because of low power.

This clone was seen once. Its target antigen remains unknown. No much larger clone is present one base from it, and per-base qualities are unavailable. The junction carries 13 bases between V and J, which are trimmed by 3 bases and 4 bases respectively. CDR1 and CDR2 are drawn from the germline V gene: ENHRY, SYGVKD. From the cysteine up to the phenylalanine, the CDR3 has a length of 15 residues. Only the CDR3 DNA stays, 45 bases, in frame from base 1. The CDR3 regions of human TCRbeta chains were analyzed by immunosequencing. The source study handled its data this way. TCRs in the repertoires were matched against a reference library of SARS-CoV-2-specific TCRs that had been generated with the MIRA antigen-specificity platform. Breadth meant the fraction of unique TCRs that were SARS-CoV-2-associated, whereas depth meant the fraction of total T cells that were SARS-CoV-2-associated. Each spike-specific TCR was assigned to its reactive spike region and to a CD4 or CD8 class using the MIRA data. Log10-transformed breadth and depth values were compared by one-way ANOVA with Sidak's multiple comparisons tests. The source is immuneACCESS, and TCRdb retained only in-frame sequences with V and J called. Part of the clones is not carried over; for the studies checked, unresolved V genes explain less than half of this, and the remainder is unexplained. V and J calls and clone size are copied from that table; D and trimming were computed from the DNA. For this sample the table gives about 92,000 clones, of which about 90% were detected only once. Around 8.1% of the sample is taken by the ten largest.

The time point label, read with the paper, signifies: baseline before first vaccination. Vaccinee samples came from UK trials COV001 and COV002, including a single-blind randomized controlled phase 2/3 trial of AZD1222 (ChAdOx1 nCoV-19) in healthy adults. Trial participant PBMC samples were collected at day 0 and day 28 after the second dose for TCRbeta chain sequencing. The chain joins TRBV10-3 to TRBJ2-4, and perhaps TRBD1 as D gene, on 5 matching bases. Sequenced here: peripheral blood, sampled on day 0 of AZD1222 vaccination. This receptor was obtained from an adult in good health. The CDR3 protein sequence reads: CAISDPDSTKNIQYF. The nucleotides read TGTGCCATCAGTGACCCTGACAGTACAAAAAACATTCAGTACTTC.